This T cell receptor beta chain was captured by sequencing in a study of T-cell reconstitution after alpha-beta-depleted transplantation in children. A note on this clonotype: Antigen unknown. One end of the junction does not line up with germline, which may come from a read error.

The CDR3 sequence is 17 residues long. Germline CDR1 SGHTA, CDR2 FQGNSA. Unique molecular identifiers were used to barcode this TCRbeta library. TCRdb itself ran the PCR reads through MiXCR, one entry per CDR3 protein. The sample lists 250,000 to 300,000 distinct CDR3 sequences, 11% seen once, with 23% in the top ten. Broader study findings: Newly made T cells mostly supplied T-cell counts and diversity one year after transplant. Day-60 TCRbeta diversity that was high in some patients was derived from surviving recipient T cells and thymic progenitors. In patients about two months after transplant, alpha-beta T cells reportedly arose from several hundred expanded graft clones.

The specimen was peripheral blood, collected 180 days after TCRalphabeta/CD19-depleted stem cell transplant. The chain employs TRBV7-2 and TRBJ2-4; 14 bases map to TRBD2. The receptor's source is a male patient aged 2 to 9 who had a stem cell transplant for chronic granulomatous disease, so the T cells may come from the graft donor. The CDR3 region has the DNA TGTGTCAGCAGCAGGACTAGCGGGAGGCTAGCCAAAAACATTCAGTACTTC. Translating gives CVSSRTSGRLAKNIQYF. The full variable domain, completed using reference TRBV7-2 and TRBJ2-4, is GAGVSQSPSNKVTEKGKDVELRCDPISGHTALYWYRQSLGQGLEFLIYFQGNSAPDKSGLPSDRFSAERTGGSVSTLTIQRTQQEDSAVYLCVSSRTSGRLAKNIQYFGAGTRLSVL.